Described below is a single T cell receptor beta chain sequence and its context. This sample stems from a study of T cell changes during pregnancy in multiple sclerosis. The method was immunoSEQ multiplex PCR; TCRdb's version includes in-frame clones alone and lacks a portion of them. The sample has 40,000 or so clones; 90% are singletons. The CDR3 loop spans 16 amino acids. Germline V gene lookup returns CDR1 MGHRA and CDR2 YSYEKL. Deletions cut 0 bases from V and 4 bases from J, with 13 bases between. Source: CD8+ T cells from peripheral blood mononuclear cells, taken in the first trimester of pregnancy. This chain links TRBV4-1 with TRBJ2-1; a weak D match, TRBD1 (6 bases). The clonotype comes from a female donor with multiple sclerosis, enrolled in a pregnancy study. The CDR3 sequence is CASSQDQADRYNEQFF. DNA of the CDR3: TGCGCCAGCAGCCAAGATCAGGCGGACAGATACAATGAGCAGTTCTTC.